This T cell receptor (beta chain) derives from a study of cytomegalovirus exposure and HLA in healthy donors. The CDR3 is made up of 15 amino acids. The germline V gene encodes CDR1 SGHTA and CDR2 FQGNSA. Trimming stripped 4 bases from V and 3 bases from J, with 13 bases between. Findings of the study overall: Earlier results showed most TCR beta V segments being productive about 90% or about 30% of the time. Follow-up analysis later connected one missense variant in DCLRE1C with trimming of TCR beta V- and J-genes. Differences between HLA loci emerged in a later analysis of TCR association rates, with DRB1 most and HLA-C fewest. Some V segments, TRBV6-2 and TRBV6-3 among them, were indistinguishable and were therefore excluded.

Regarding this clone: What it binds is not known.

The PCR made use of 60 Vbeta and 13 Jbeta primers. Measured with immunoSEQ multiplex PCR; TCRdb has only the in-frame clones, and not every one. This sample yields about 200,000 clones, of which approximately 12% are seen a single time; approximately 7.8% belongs to the top ten. The sequence was collected from a man in his fifties or sixties in good health and CMV-seropositive. Sequenced sample: PBMCs. The chain is built from TRBV7-2 and TRBJ2-1; D might be TRBD1 (6 bases). CDR3 region: CASSSTGIIYNEQFF. CDR3 nucleotides: TGTGCCAGCAGCTCTACAGGGATTATCTACAATGAGCAGTTCTTC. The full variable domain, completed using reference TRBV7-2 and TRBJ2-1, is GAGVSQSPSNKVTEKGKDVELRCDPISGHTALYWYRQSLGQGLEFLIYFQGNSAPDKSGLPSDRFSAERTGGSVSTLTIQRTQQEDSAVYLCASSSTGIIYNEQFFGPGTRLTVL.